This T cell receptor (beta chain) comes out of a study of CD4 T cells in relation to SARS-CoV-2 and coronaviruses. The wider study: Convalescent donors were aged about 21 to 80, with median roughly 38 years.

The length of the CDR3 is 15 residues. Trimming took off 9 bases at V and 5 bases at J, with 20 bases between the two ends. From germline, CDR1 is WSHSY and CDR2 SAAADI. Clones were read by immunoSEQ multiplex PCR, and TCRdb kept only the in-frame ones, dropping some. The data contain 40,000 or so clones, approximately 83% of them singletons. As regards this clone: Antigen specificity is unknown.

Whole-study findings and limits: In around 67% of donors, memory CD4+ clonotypes crossrecognized SARS-CoV-2 and at least one common cold coronavirus spike. Each donor contributed either pre-pandemic or post-infection samples, not both.

Naive and memory CD4+ T cells came from enriched cryopreserved PBMCs. The source of this sequence is an adult with COVID-19. Sequencing used memory CD4+ T cells from PBMCs. V gene TRBV10-2 combines with J gene TRBJ2-1, with D possibly matching TRBD2 (6 bases). In nucleotides, the CDR3 is TGCGCCAGTAAACCCCGGGGAGGCTTCGACAATGAGCAGTTCTTC. Translating gives CASKPRGGFDNEQFF.